This paragraph covers one T cell receptor (beta chain) sequence. In the original processing: Quantification of nucleated cells was approximated via reference gene primer amplification. Produced via immunoSEQ multiplex PCR; TCRdb's table is partial and in-frame only. For V, J and clone size, that table is used; D and trimming come from the DNA. The sample lists approximately 67,000 clones, less than 95% occurring once. The data stem from a study of blood T cell repertoires in COVID-19. Study context: Samples representing acute and convalescent COVID-19 were sourced from the United States, Italy and Spain. In each case, the material was cDNA or gDNA derived from T cells, B-cell-depleted T cells, or PBMCs.

Looked up from germline, CDR1 is MDHEN and CDR2 is SYDVKM. The CDR3 runs to 15 residues. V shed 6 bases and J 4 bases; nucleotides not matched to a gene: 11. Specimen: peripheral blood. The chain has TRBV28 and TRBJ2-5; 7 nucleotides match TRBD1. The receptor's source is a woman aged 60-75 years with active COVID-19. The CDR3 loop reads CASSLRQGRVETQYF. As DNA, the CDR3 is TGTGCCAGCAGCCTAAGACAGGGAAGGGTAGAGACCCAGTACTTC.